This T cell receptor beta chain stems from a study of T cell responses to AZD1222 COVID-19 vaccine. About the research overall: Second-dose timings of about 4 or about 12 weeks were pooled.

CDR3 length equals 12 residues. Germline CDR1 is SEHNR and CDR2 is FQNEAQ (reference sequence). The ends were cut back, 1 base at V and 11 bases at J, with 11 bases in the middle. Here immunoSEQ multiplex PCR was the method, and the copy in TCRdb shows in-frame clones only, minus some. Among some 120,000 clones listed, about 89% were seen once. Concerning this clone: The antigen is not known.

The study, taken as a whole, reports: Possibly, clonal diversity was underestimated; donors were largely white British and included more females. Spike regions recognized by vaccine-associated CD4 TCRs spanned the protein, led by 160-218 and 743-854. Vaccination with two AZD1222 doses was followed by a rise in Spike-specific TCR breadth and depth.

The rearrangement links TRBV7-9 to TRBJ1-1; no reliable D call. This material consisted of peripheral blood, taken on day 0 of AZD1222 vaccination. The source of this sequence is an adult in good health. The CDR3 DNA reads TGTGCCAGCAGCTTAGGCGAGGTGGAGGCTTTCTTT. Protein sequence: CASSLGEVEAFF.